This TCR beta chain was documented in a study of T-cell reconstitution after alpha-beta-depleted transplantation in children. Whole-study results and caveats: The study traced high day-60 TCRbeta diversity in some patients to surviving recipient T cells and thymic progenitors. There were reportedly several hundred expanded graft clones from which alpha-beta T cells came about two months after transplant. Counts and diversity of T cells one year after transplant came mostly from newly produced T cells.

Unique molecular identifiers were incorporated into the prepared TCRbeta library. MiXCR, run by TCRdb on the PCR reads, gives a single entry per CDR3 protein. The sample contains around 120,000 distinct CDR3 sequences, roughly 23% of which appear only once. This clonotype appeared a few times. Its antigen is unidentified. The receptor was derived from a male patient under 10 years old who had a stem cell transplant for chronic granulomatous disease, so the T cells may come from the graft donor. The sample consisted of PBMCs, mostly from graft donor cells, taken 180 days after TCRalphabeta/CD19-depleted stem cell transplant.

The CDR3, as DNA: TGTGCCAGTAGCGACGTCGGCTGGGGGGATACGCAGTATTTT. Protein: CASSDVGWGDTQYF. J is TRBJ2-3 and V is TRBV19; the D call may be TRBD1 or TRBD2 (5 bases each). The CDR3 extends over 14 amino acids. Per the germline V gene, CDR1 is LNHDA and CDR2 is SQIVND (reference sequence). V lost 6 bases and J lost 6, with 16 bases in between.